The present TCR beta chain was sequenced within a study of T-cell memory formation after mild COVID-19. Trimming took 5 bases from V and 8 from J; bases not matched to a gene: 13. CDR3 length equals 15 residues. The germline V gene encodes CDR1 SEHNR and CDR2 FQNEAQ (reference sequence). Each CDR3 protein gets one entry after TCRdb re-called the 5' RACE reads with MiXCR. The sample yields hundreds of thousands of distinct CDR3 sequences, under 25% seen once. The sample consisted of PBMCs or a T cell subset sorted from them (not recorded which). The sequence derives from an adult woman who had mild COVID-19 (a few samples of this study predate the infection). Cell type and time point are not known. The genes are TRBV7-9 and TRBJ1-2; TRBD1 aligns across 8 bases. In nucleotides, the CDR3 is TGTGCCAGCAGCCCTCCCCAGGGGGCTGTTTGGGGCTACACCTTC. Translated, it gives CASSPPQGAVWGYTF.